What follows are 2 T cell receptor beta chains derived from one specimen sequenced in a study of T cell responses to AZD1222 COVID-19 vaccine. TCRdb's table, derived via immunoSEQ multiplex PCR, lists solely in-frame clones and lacks some. The sample consists of some 170,000 clones, roughly 92% of them appearing once. This specimen was peripheral blood, taken on day 0 of AZD1222 vaccination. The receptor set was obtained from an adult in good health.

The rearrangement links TRBV27 to TRBJ2-7; D is possibly TRBD1 or TRBD2 (6 bases each). The CDR3 has 15 residues. The germline CDR1 and CDR2 sequences are MNHEY and SMNVEV (reference sequence). The ends were cut back, 3 bases at V and 0 bases at J, with 12 bases in the middle. CDR3 in DNA: TGTGCCAGCAGTTTTAGGAGGGACACCTCCTACGAGCAGTACTTC. Its protein is CASSFRRDTSYEQYF.

The chain employs TRBV7-2 and TRBJ2-2; 10 positions match TRBD2. Per the germline V gene, CDR1 is SGHTA and CDR2 is FQGNSA. Trimming at V came to 2 bases and at J to 5 bases, leaving 2 bases not matched to a gene. CDR3 size: 15 residues. The CDR3 sequence: CASSLLAGVTGELFF. CDR3 in DNA: TGTGCCAGCAGCTTACTAGCGGGAGTTACCGGGGAGCTGTTTTTT.